One sample yielded the 26 T cell receptor beta chains listed below, sequenced in a study of beta chain features in type 1 diabetes. These receptors lack a known antigen. The isolated RNA, all of it, was reverse transcribed, so expressed TCRB transcripts were what got sequenced. Measured with immunoSEQ multiplex PCR; TCRdb has only the in-frame clones, and not every one. The data contain roughly 330,000 clones, roughly 13% of them seen just once; the ten biggest clones take up about 0.016%. Whole-study results and caveats: Across all four CD4+ subsets, people with type 1 diabetes showed modestly shorter TCRB CDR3s.

Sequencing was done on a sample of naive CD4+ T cells from blood. The receptors were gathered from a woman younger than 30 with type 1 diabetes.

The chain uses TRBV19 and TRBJ1-1; 11 nucleotides match TRBD1. The V segment lost 10 bases and the J segment 8 bases; nucleotides outside the gene matches: 12. Germline-derived CDR1 and CDR2 are LNHDA and SQIVND (reference sequence). The length of the CDR3 is 14 residues. This CDR3 is CATSRDRGTEEAFF. The CDR3 DNA follows: TGTGCCACCTCCCGGGACAGGGGGACTGAAGAAGCTTTCTTT. Full variable domain (rest looked up from reference TRBV19 and TRBJ1-1): DGGITQSPKYLFRKEGQNVTLSCEQNLNHDAMYWYRQDPGQGLRLIYYSQIVNDFQKGDIAEGYSVSREKKESFPLTVTSAQKNPTAFYLCATSRDRGTEEAFFGQGTRLTVV.

This clone has only a few counts. The rearrangement links TRBV19 to TRBJ2-1, with 14 positions matching TRBD2. V dropped 4 bases and J dropped 1; count of bases not matched to a gene: 6. The CDR3 has 18 amino acids. Per germline, CDR1 LNHDA and CDR2 SQIVND (reference sequence). This CDR3 reads CASSKGLAGVQSYNEQFF. CDR3 DNA sequence: TGTGCCAGTAGTAAGGGACTAGCGGGAGTCCAATCCTACAATGAGCAGTTCTTC.

The rearrangement links TRBV7-2 to TRBJ2-2; D possibly corresponds to TRBD1 (6 bases). CDR1 is SGHTA, CDR2 FQGNSA, per germline. CDR3 length: 16 residues. With 5 bases removed from V and 2 bases from J, the gap between germline ends came to 15 bases. DNA for the CDR3: TGTGCCAGCAGCCTCCAGGGGCCTGGTAACACCGGGGAGCTGTTTTTT. This encodes CASSLQGPGNTGELFF. Full variable domain (outside the CDR3, taken from reference TRBV7-2 and TRBJ2-2): GAGVSQSPSNKVTEKGKDVELRCDPISGHTALYWYRQSLGQGLEFLIYFQGNSAPDKSGLPSDRFSAERTGGSVSTLTIQRTQQEDSAVYLCASSLQGPGNTGELFFGEGSRLTVL.

Details on this clone: The limits of the CDR3 on the DNA are not certain, so only TCRdb's listed CDR3 is given. The chain combines TRBV10-3 with TRBJ2-7; the DNA was not used to check the table's D call, TRBD2. The CDR3 has 14 amino acids, counting both end residues. CDR1 and CDR2 from the germline V gene are ENHRY and SYGVKD. The CDR3 loop reads CAISVAGGARIKYF.

V gene TRBV9 combines with J gene TRBJ2-5; 9 bases agree with TRBD2. V lost 4 bases and J lost 5; bases outside the gene matches: 9. The CDR3 has 15 amino acids. CDR1 and CDR2 (germline): SGDLS, YYNGEE. This CDR3 reads CASSQGLAEEETQYF. The CDR3 DNA reads as TGTGCCAGCAGCCAGGGACTAGCAGAAGAGGAGACCCAGTACTTC.

The chain recombines TRBV4-3 with TRBJ2-1; the match to TRBD2 covers 11 bases. V dropped 0 bases and J dropped 0; count of bases not matched to a gene: 4. Germline V gene sequence: CDR1 LGHNA, CDR2 YSLEER. This CDR3 comprises 18 residues. The CDR3 spells CASSQDLGLAASYNEQFF. CDR3 nucleotides: TGCGCCAGCAGCCAAGATTTGGGACTAGCGGCCTCCTACAATGAGCAGTTCTTC.

This clone was seen more than once but under ten times. The V gene is TRBV5-1, the J gene TRBJ2-5, with 14 bases lining up with TRBD2. Germline V CDR1 and CDR2: SGHRS, YFSETQ. The CDR3 loop spans 15 amino acids. V was clipped by 4 bases and J by 3 bases; unmatched bases: 2. The CDR3 bases are TGCGCCAGCAGCCGGGGACTAGCGGGAGAAGAGACCCAGTACTTC. Its translation is CASSRGLAGEETQYF.

This clone has more than one count but fewer than ten. The chain carries TRBV7-3 and TRBJ2-3; 7 nucleotides line up with TRBD2. Germline loops: CDR1 SGHTA, CDR2 FQGTGA. The CDR3 is made up of 16 amino acids. V gave up 4 bases and J gave up 4 bases; unmatched junction bases: 11. CDR3 amino acids: CASSSRTSTAPDTQYF. The CDR3 DNA follows: TGTGCCAGCAGCTCGAGGACTAGTACCGCGCCAGATACGCAGTATTTT.

The chain is built from TRBV19 and TRBJ1-1; D might be TRBD1 (6 bases). Trimming pared 6 bases from V and 0 bases from J, leaving 14 bases between. CDR3 length: 15 amino acids. Germline CDR1 is LNHDA and CDR2 is SQIVND (reference sequence). The CDR3 nucleotides read TGTGCCAGTAGGGACAGTGGAGGCATGAACACTGAAGCTTTCTTT. The encoded protein is CASRDSGGMNTEAFF.

The chain combines TRBV2 with TRBJ2-7; D is unresolved. Germline-derived CDR1 and CDR2 are SNHLY and FYNNEI. The CDR3 is 14 residues long. Trimming removed 7 bases from V and 3 bases from J, with 16 bases in between. This chain's CDR3 is CASKGVTLSYEQYF. As DNA, the CDR3 is TGTGCCAGCAAAGGAGTCACCTTGAGCTACGAGCAGTACTTC.

In its sample, this clone was seen a few times. This chain connects TRBV7-9 to TRBJ2-3; D is uncertain. Trimming took 5 bases from V and 7 from J, leaving 13 bases between them. This CDR3 comprises 13 residues. CDR1 and CDR2 (germline): SEHNR, FQNEAQ (reference sequence). CDR3 loop: CASSEHLPYTQYF. The DNA for the CDR3 is TGTGCCAGCAGCGAGCACCTACCTTATACGCAGTATTTT.

The CDR3 sequence: CASSEAGSQGHQPQHF. CDR3 bases: TGTGCCAGCAGTGAAGCGGGTAGCCAGGGTCATCAGCCCCAGCATTTT. The V call is TRBV6-1, the J call TRBJ1-5, with TRBD1 as a possible D gene (5 bases). Germline lookup yields CDR1 MNHNS and CDR2 SASEGT. V lost 0 bases to trimming and J lost 5 bases, with 14 bases between them. The CDR3 has 16 amino acids.

There are a few counts of this clone. The chain recombines TRBV15 with TRBJ1-4; 10 bases match TRBD1. V gave up 2 bases and J gave up 8 bases; unmatched junction bases: 5. The CDR3 consists of 15 residues. Germline loops: CDR1 LNHNV, CDR2 YYDKDF (reference sequence). The CDR3 is CATSRSGTGDEKLFF. The CDR3 DNA reads as TGTGCCACCAGCAGATCCGGGACAGGGGACGAAAAACTGTTTTTT.

This clone was seen only a few times. V gene TRBV7-3 combines with J gene TRBJ2-1, with TRBD2 matching over 9 bases. The CDR3 spans 16 residues. Germline-derived CDR1 and CDR2 are SGHTA and FQGTGA. Unmatched junction bases numbered 5, after V lost 1 base and J lost 4 bases. The CDR3 loop is CASSLMGLAGYNEQFF. CDR3 DNA: TGTGCCAGCAGCTTAATGGGGCTAGCGGGATACAATGAGCAGTTCTTC.

This clone was detected only a few times. V and J are TRBV11-2 and TRBJ2-7; TRBD1 agrees at 7 bases. Germline V lookup: CDR1 SGHAT, CDR2 FQNNGV. The CDR3 consists of 16 residues. V was pared by 5 bases and J by 3 bases, with 13 bases of the junction left unmatched. The CDR3 DNA sequence: TGTGCCAGCAGCCGACCCACAGGGGCAAGGAGCTACGAGCAGTACGTC. Translation: CASSRPTGARSYEQYV.

In its sample, this clone was seen a few times. V and J are TRBV30 and TRBJ2-3; D is perhaps TRBD2 (5 bases). The CDR3 covers 11 residues. Germline CDR1 reads GTSNPN; CDR2 reads SVGIG (reference sequence). V was pared by 2 bases and J by 13 bases, with 13 bases between. The CDR3 is CAWSSLATKYF. The CDR3 bases are TGTGCCTGGAGTTCCCTAGCAACGAAGTATTTT.

The chain employs TRBV5-1 and TRBJ2-1; 8 bases are shared with TRBD2. CDR1 and CDR2 (germline): SGHRS, YFSETQ. The CDR3 has 15 residues. Trimming took 2 bases from V and 0 from J; bases not matched to a gene: 1. The CDR3 spells CASSFSGDSYNEQFF. The CDR3 DNA reads TGCGCCAGCAGCTTTAGCGGGGACTCCTACAATGAGCAGTTCTTC.

This clone was observed a handful of times. This chain joins TRBV7-2 and TRBJ1-4; 9 bases map to TRBD1. Germline CDR1 is SGHTA and CDR2 is FQGNSA. V trimming: 3 bases; J trimming: 8 bases; junction bases outside the gene matches: 7. The CDR3 covers 15 residues. The CDR3: CASSLFWTGAEKLFF. CDR3 DNA sequence: TGTGCCAGCAGCTTGTTCTGGACAGGGGCAGAAAAACTGTTTTTT.

This chain links TRBV28 with TRBJ2-5, with TRBD2 matching 10 bases. This CDR3 spans 19 amino acids. V lost 4 bases and J lost 5; bases outside the gene matches: 19. Germline V CDR1 and CDR2: MDHEN, SYDVKM. The CDR3 DNA follows: TGTGCCAGCAGTTCGACGACAGAACTAGCGGGAAGCCCCAGGGAGACCCAGTACTTC. This sequence encodes CASSSTTELAGSPRETQYF.

The V and J genes are TRBV11-2 and TRBJ1-2; the D is unclear. Trimming cost V 4 bases and J 4 bases, with 7 bases left between them. This CDR3 spans 12 amino acids. Germline-derived CDR1 and CDR2 are SGHAT and FQNNGV. The CDR3 coding sequence is TGTGCCAGCAGCTCCACTTTCTATGGCTACACCTTC. This gives the protein CASSSTFYGYTF.

The chain is built from TRBV10-2 and TRBJ2-1; TRBD2 matches 9 bases. Germline trimming cut 5 bases from V and 4 bases from J; bases unmatched to any gene: 0. Germline V gene data show CDR1 as WSHSY and CDR2 as SAAADI. The CDR3 covers 13 residues. Here the CDR3 DNA reads TGCGCCAGCAGTACTAGCGGGTACAATGAGCAGTTCTTC. Residues: CASSTSGYNEQFF.

The genes are TRBV6-5 and TRBJ2-5; D is undetermined. Trimming pared 0 bases from V and 2 bases from J, leaving 7 bases between. Germline V gives CDR1 MNHEY, CDR2 SVGAGI. The CDR3 extends over 14 amino acids. In nucleotides, the CDR3 is TGTGCCAGCAGTTACTCGACGCGGCAAGAGACCCAGTACTTC. It is translated as CASSYSTRQETQYF.

This clone was observed a handful of times. This chain connects TRBV5-1 to TRBJ2-7, with D maybe TRBD1 (6 bases). Germline CDR1 reads SGHRS; CDR2 reads YFSETQ. V was clipped by 2 bases and J by 5 bases, with 11 bases between them. The CDR3 runs 13 residues. The CDR3 protein is CASSFLRGHEQYV. CDR3 coding DNA: TGCGCCAGCAGCTTTCTCAGGGGCCACGAGCAGTACGTC.

The chain uses TRBV11-3 and TRBJ2-1, with TRBD1 matching 7 bases. In germline, CDR1 is SGHNT, CDR2 YENEEA. Unmatched junction bases numbered 10, after V lost 2 bases and J lost 6 bases. The CDR3 covers 16 residues. In DNA form, the CDR3 reads TGTGCCAGCAGCTTATTAGGACAGGTTACCGGCAATGAGCAGTTCTTC. It specifies CASSLLGQVTGNEQFF.

In its sample, this clone was seen a few times. The same CDR3 can be traced to other DNA sequences in this sample. The rearrangement uses TRBV9 and TRBJ2-1; 8 positions match TRBD1. CDR3 length: 15 residues. Looked up from germline, CDR1 is SGDLS and CDR2 is YYNGEE. V dropped 2 bases and J dropped 2; count of bases not matched to a gene: 3. The CDR3 loop reads CASSVQGAAYNEQFF. CDR3 nucleotide sequence: TGTGCCAGCAGCGTGCAGGGGGCCGCCTACAATGAGCAGTTCTTC.

In DNA, the CDR3 is TGCAGCGTCCAATTGCGGTCGGGACTATACTACAATGAGCAGTTCTTC. It encodes CSVQLRSGLYYNEQFF. The V gene is TRBV29-1, the J gene TRBJ2-1, with 7 nucleotides matching TRBD2. Germline CDR1 SQVTM, CDR2 ANQGSEA. The J segment lost 3 bases and the V segment lost 6 bases, leaving 14 bases of the junction unmatched. CDR3 size: 16 residues.